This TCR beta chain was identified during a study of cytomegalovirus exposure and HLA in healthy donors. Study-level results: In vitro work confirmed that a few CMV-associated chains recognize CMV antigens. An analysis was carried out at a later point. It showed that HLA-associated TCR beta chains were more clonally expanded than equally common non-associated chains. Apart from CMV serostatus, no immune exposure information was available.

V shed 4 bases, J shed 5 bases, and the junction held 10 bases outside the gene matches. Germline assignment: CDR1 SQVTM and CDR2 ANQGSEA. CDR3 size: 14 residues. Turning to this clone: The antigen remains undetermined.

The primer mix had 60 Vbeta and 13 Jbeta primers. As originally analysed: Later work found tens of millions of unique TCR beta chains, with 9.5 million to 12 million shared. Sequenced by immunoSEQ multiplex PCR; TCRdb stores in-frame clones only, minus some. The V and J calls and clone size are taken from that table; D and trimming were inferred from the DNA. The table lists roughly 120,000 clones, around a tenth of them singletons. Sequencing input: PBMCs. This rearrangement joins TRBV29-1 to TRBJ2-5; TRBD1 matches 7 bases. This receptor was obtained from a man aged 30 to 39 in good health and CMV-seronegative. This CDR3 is CSVGSIGGAETQYF. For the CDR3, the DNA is TGCAGCGTTGGGAGCATAGGGGGCGCGGAGACCCAGTACTTC. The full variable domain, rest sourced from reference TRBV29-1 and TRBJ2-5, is SAVISQKPSRDICQRGTSLTIQCQVDSQVTMMFWYRQQPGQSLTLIATANQGSEATYESGFVIDKFPISRPNLTFSTLTVSNMSPEDSSIYLCSVGSIGGAETQYFGPGTRLLVL.